The 14 T cell receptor beta chains in this list originate from one sample, sequenced in a study of multiple sclerosis patients with progressive multifocal leukoencephalopathy. Indicated time point: before natalizumab initiation. Sequenced by immunoSEQ multiplex PCR; TCRdb stores in-frame clones only, minus some. The table lists about 30,000 clones, approximately 92% of them singletons, with about 1.9% in the top ten. Sequencing input: PBMCs. These receptors all stem from a man aged 30-40 years with multiple sclerosis.

The V call is TRBV5-4, the J call TRBJ2-5, with unresolved D. The last part of the DNA fits TRBJ2-7 better; the J call may be wrong. Germline loops: CDR1 SGHNT, CDR2 YYREEE (reference sequence). The CDR3 spans 12 residues. CDR3 amino acids: CASSDGTYEQYF. The CDR3, as DNA: TGTGCCAGCAGCGATGGAACCTACGAGCAGTACTTC.

J is TRBJ1-3 and V is TRBV7-9; a possible D gene is TRBD1 (6 bases). In germline, CDR1 is SEHNR, CDR2 FQNEAQ (reference sequence). With 5 bases removed from V and 0 bases from J, the gap between germline ends came to 14 bases. The CDR3 contains 16 residues. The CDR3 here is CASSTLGANSGNTIYF. The CDR3 nucleotides are TGTGCCAGCAGCACTTTGGGGGCCAACTCTGGAAACACCATATATTTT. Complete variable domain (other parts from reference TRBV7-9 and TRBJ1-3): DTGVSQNPRHKITKRGQNVTFRCDPISEHNRLYWYRQTLGQGPEFLTYFQNEAQLEKSRLLSDRFSAERPKGSFSTLEIQRTEQGDSAMYLCASSTLGANSGNTIYFGEGSWLTVV.

The chain carries TRBV2 and TRBJ2-7; D not certain. The germline V and J ends were trimmed by 1 base and 3 bases, with 4 bases remaining between them. The CDR3 length is 12 residues. CDR1 is SNHLY and CDR2 is FYNNEI in the germline V gene. The DNA for the CDR3 is TGTGCCAGCAGTGAAGGCTACTACGAGCAGTACGTC. Translation gives CASSEGYYEQYV.

The chain employs TRBV30 and TRBJ1-4; D gene uncertain. Looked up from germline, CDR1 is GTSNPN and CDR2 is SVGIG (reference sequence). Trimming removed 1 base at V and 0 bases at J, with 6 bases between. The CDR3 extends over 14 amino acids. CDR3 coding DNA: TGTGCCTGGAGTGGGGCAGCAACTAATGAAAAACTGTTTTTT. Amino acid sequence: CAWSGAATNEKLFF.

The chain carries TRBV7-2 and TRBJ2-3; tentatively, D is TRBD1 (6 bases). V lost 1 base and J lost 2, with 10 bases in between. Germline CDR1 and CDR2: SGHTA and FQGNSA. The CDR3 has 15 residues. The CDR3 region is CASSLGDTHTDTQYF. The CDR3 DNA sequence: TGTGCCAGCAGCTTAGGGGACACCCACACAGATACGCAGTATTTT.

V and J are TRBV18 and TRBJ1-3; a possible D gene is TRBD1 (6 bases). Germline V lookup: CDR1 KGHSH, CDR2 LQKENI. The CDR3 contains 15 residues. V was trimmed by 6 bases and J by 2 bases, leaving 14 bases between them. CDR3 coding DNA: TGTGCCAGCTCCCCTTTAGGGACAACTGGAAACACCATATATTTT. Protein: CASSPLGTTGNTIYF.

V usage is TRBV7-9 and J usage is TRBJ1-5; D is unresolved. From germline, CDR1 is SEHNR and CDR2 FQNEAQ (reference sequence). CDR3 size: 14 residues. With 5 bases removed from V and 0 bases from J, the gap between germline ends came to 8 bases. The CDR3 DNA reads TGTGCCAGCAGCCTCGGATATAGCAATCAGCCCCAGCATTTT. Protein sequence: CASSLGYSNQPQHF.

Points on this clone: In the same sample, other DNA sequences code for this CDR3. The V gene is TRBV27, the J gene TRBJ2-1; D gene uncertain. The CDR3 consists of 12 residues. Germline loops: CDR1 MNHEY, CDR2 SMNVEV (reference sequence). Trimming removed 2 bases from V and 4 bases from J, with 3 bases in between. CDR3: CASSLGYNEQFF. CDR3 nucleotides: TGTGCCAGCAGTTTAGGGTACAATGAGCAGTTCTTC.

This chain joins TRBV12-5 and TRBJ1-1; 7 bases line up with TRBD1. Germline V gene data show CDR1 as LGHNT and CDR2 as FRNRAP. After removal of 2 bases from V and 5 bases from J, the junction contained 2 bases not matched to a gene. This CDR3 is built from 13 residues. In DNA, the CDR3 is TGTGCTAGTGGTTTGTCAGGGGGGACTGAAGCTTTCTTT. Its protein is CASGLSGGTEAFF. The variable domain in full, completed from reference TRBV12-5 and TRBJ1-1, reads DARVTQTPRHKVTEMGQEVTMRCQPILGHNTVFWYRQTMMQGLELLAYFRNRAPLDDSGMPKDRFSAEMPDATLATLKIQPSEPRDSAVYFCASGLSGGTEAFFGQGTRLTVV.

V gene TRBV19 combines with J gene TRBJ1-4; weak D call: TRBD1 (5 bases). The CDR3 is 14 residues long. Trimming took 7 bases from V and 2 from J, leaving 11 bases between them. The germline V gene encodes CDR1 LNHDA and CDR2 SQIVND (reference sequence). CDR3 sequence: CASTLGVTNEKLFF. The CDR3 nucleotides read TGTGCCAGTACGTTGGGGGTCACTAATGAAAAACTGTTTTTT.

The chain carries TRBV7-6 and TRBJ2-3, with TRBD2 identical over 12 bases. The germline V gene encodes CDR1 SGHVS and CDR2 FNYEAQ. The J segment lost 6 bases and the V segment lost 4 bases, leaving 5 bases of the junction unmatched. The CDR3 has 15 amino acids. The CDR3 DNA follows: TGTGCCAGCAGCTCCCTAGCGGGAGGGCAGGATACGCAGTATTTT. Protein: CASSSLAGGQDTQYF.

This rearrangement joins TRBV10-3 to TRBJ2-7, with 11 bases lining up with TRBD1. J gave up 5 bases and V 2 bases, and 5 bases lay outside the gene matches. CDR1 ENHRY and CDR2 SYGVKD come from the germline V gene. The CDR3 length is 15 residues. DNA of the CDR3: TGTGCCATCAGTGAGGGACAGGGGGCGCACAACGAGCAGTACTTC. It encodes CAISEGQGAHNEQYF.

The rearrangement uses TRBV4-3 and TRBJ1-2; D is ambiguous. Between the trimmed V and J ends, which lost 1 base and 5 bases, there was a span of 11 bases. Germline values: CDR1 LGHNA, CDR2 YSLEER. The CDR3 length is 14 residues. CDR3 sequence: CASSQGGMEYGYTF. CDR3 sequence (DNA): TGCGCCAGCAGCCAAGGAGGGATGGAGTATGGCTACACCTTC.

A single count supports this clone. Here the CDR3 reads CSVLGQGKGNTIYF. CDR3 nucleotide sequence: TGCAGCGTTTTGGGACAGGGGAAAGGAAACACCATATATTTT. The chain couples TRBV29-1 to TRBJ1-3; 10 bases agree with TRBD1. Germline V gene sequence: CDR1 SQVTM, CDR2 ANQGSEA. This CDR3 is 14 amino acids long. The V and J ends lost 5 bases and 4 bases, in that order; junction bases with no gene match: 5.